This TCR beta chain was obtained from a study of regulatory T cells in long-lasting Graves disease. Time point noted: newly diagnosed GD, antithyroid drugs for less than 3 months. From RNA extracted from PBMCs, the TCR library was made. This clonotype was recorded many times. The CDR3 totals 15 residues. Germline V lookup: CDR1 MNHEY, CDR2 SMNVEV (reference sequence). V was pared by 2 bases and J by 2 bases, with 12 bases between. Libraries of TCR beta came from iRepertoire HTBI primers plus Arm-PCR of CDR3 regions. As processed by the authors: Overall, samples carried 62 TRBV and 13 to 15 TRBJ segments. A single record per CDR3 protein comes from TCRdb applying MiXCR to the multiplex PCR reads. What appears here as the V and J calls and clone size reflects TCRdb's work, not the paper's. The repertoire holds roughly 610,000 distinct CDR3 sequences, with roughly 15% as singletons. This sample was shared with a second study, whose subject was T cells in Graves' hyperthyroidism and ophthalmopathy. This second report adds: The HTBI set primed first-round TCR CDR3 RT-PCR.

The chain uses TRBV27 and TRBJ2-5; possible D gene TRBD2, 6 bases. This receptor was identified in a man aged 18 to 30 with Graves disease. The specimen was peripheral blood mononuclear cells (PBMCs), collected at new diagnosis, from a patient treated with antithyroid drugs. In nucleotides, the CDR3 is TGTGCCAGCAGTTTACTCTCTAGCGCGCAAGAGACCCAGTACTTC. The encoded protein is CASSLLSSAQETQYF.